A single sample gave rise to the 9 T cell receptor beta chains below, sequenced in a study of blood T cell repertoires in COVID-19. TCRdb's copy holds only in-frame clones and misses some; the assay was immunoSEQ multiplex PCR. The sample yields hundreds of thousands of clones, approximately 90% seen once. Sequencing input: PBMCs or T cells enriched from blood (not recorded which). These receptors were taken from a man aged 25 to 40 who had recovered from COVID-19.

The chain couples TRBV5-1 to TRBJ2-5; 8 nucleotides line up with TRBD1. This CDR3 comprises 16 residues. The germline gives CDR1 SGHRS, CDR2 YFSETQ. V lost 1 base to trimming and J lost 5 bases; unmatched junction nucleotides: 10. CDR3 in amino acids: CASSLSPGQASETQYF. The CDR3 DNA is TGCGCCAGCAGCTTGAGCCCGGGACAGGCGAGCGAGACCCAGTACTTC. The variable domain in full, completed from reference TRBV5-1 and TRBJ2-5, reads KAGVTQTPRYLIKTRGQQVTLSCSPISGHRSVSWYQQTPGQGLQFLFEYFSETQRNKGNFPGRFSGRQFSNSRSEMNVSTLELGDSALYLCASSLSPGQASETQYFGPGTRLLVL.

The gene calls are TRBV28 and TRBJ1-1, with unresolved D. Germline CDR1 reads MDHEN; CDR2 reads SYDVKM. V was clipped by 4 bases and J by 7 bases, with 16 bases between them. The CDR3 runs to 14 residues. CDR3 amino acids: CASSSHQRGVEAFF. The CDR3 DNA reads TGTGCCAGCAGTTCCCACCAGAGAGGTGTTGAAGCTTTCTTT.

The V call is TRBV5-6, the J call TRBJ2-2, with 10 bases aligning to TRBD2. This CDR3 has 16 residues. V lost 5 bases, J lost 0 bases, and 4 bases stayed unmatched. CDR1 is SGHDT, CDR2 YYEEEE, per germline. This CDR3 reads CASRKAGGPNTGELFF. Here the CDR3 DNA reads TGTGCCAGCAGAAAAGCGGGAGGGCCGAACACCGGGGAGCTGTTTTTT.

The rearrangement links TRBV4-1 to TRBJ1-5; TRBD1 matches 8 bases. This CDR3 spans 18 amino acids. Trimming cost V 0 bases and J 3 bases; bases outside gene matches: 10. Germline CDR1 reads MGHRA; CDR2 reads YSYEKL. The CDR3 loop is CASSQEDRTGRVNQPQHF. CDR3 in DNA: TGCGCCAGCAGCCAAGAAGACAGGACAGGGAGGGTCAATCAGCCCCAGCATTTT.

This sequence joins TRBV21-1 and TRBJ1-5; the table gives TRBD1 as D, unverified against the DNA. TRBV21-1 is shown as a pseudogene. This CDR3 has 18 amino acids. CDR3 sequence reads: CASSSTPGQAVCNQPQHF. As DNA, the CDR3 is TGTGCCAGCAGCAGCACCCCGGGACAGGCGGTTTGCAATCAGCCCCAGCATTTT.

J is TRBJ2-5 and V is TRBV4-1, with D tentatively TRBD2 (5 bases). The CDR3 has 15 amino acids. V lost 5 bases, J lost 2 bases, and 15 bases lay in between. Germline CDR1 reads MGHRA; CDR2 reads YSYEKL. The CDR3 sequence is CASSKQSGEQETQYF. Here the CDR3 DNA reads TGCGCCAGCAGCAAACAGAGCGGAGAACAAGAGACCCAGTACTTC.

Here the CDR3 reads CASSLADRDNQPQHF. CDR3 DNA sequence: TGTGCCAGCAGTTTGGCCGACAGGGACAATCAGCCCCAGCATTTT. This sequence joins TRBV28 and TRBJ1-5; 7 nucleotides line up with TRBD1. The CDR3 has 15 residues. The germline gives CDR1 MDHEN, CDR2 SYDVKM. V trimming: 3 bases; J trimming: 3 bases; junction bases outside the gene matches: 5.

The chain carries TRBV7-2 and TRBJ1-6; 7 bases align to TRBD1. Trimming removed 5 bases from V and 4 bases from J; junction bases left unmatched: 8. Germline CDR1 and CDR2: SGHTA and FQGNSA. CDR3 length: 16 amino acids. CDR3 sequence: CASSLGGTAYNSPLHF. CDR3 bases: TGTGCCAGCAGCCTCGGCGGGACAGCGTATAATTCACCCCTCCACTTT.

This CDR3 is CASSLRGDEQFF. The CDR3 region has the DNA TGTGCCAGCAGTTTGCGGGGAGATGAGCAGTTCTTC. The J gene is TRBJ2-1, the V gene TRBV28; D perhaps matches TRBD2 (6 bases). Germline assignment: CDR1 MDHEN and CDR2 SYDVKM. This CDR3 spans 12 amino acids. With 3 bases removed from V and 8 bases from J, the gap between germline ends came to 8 bases.